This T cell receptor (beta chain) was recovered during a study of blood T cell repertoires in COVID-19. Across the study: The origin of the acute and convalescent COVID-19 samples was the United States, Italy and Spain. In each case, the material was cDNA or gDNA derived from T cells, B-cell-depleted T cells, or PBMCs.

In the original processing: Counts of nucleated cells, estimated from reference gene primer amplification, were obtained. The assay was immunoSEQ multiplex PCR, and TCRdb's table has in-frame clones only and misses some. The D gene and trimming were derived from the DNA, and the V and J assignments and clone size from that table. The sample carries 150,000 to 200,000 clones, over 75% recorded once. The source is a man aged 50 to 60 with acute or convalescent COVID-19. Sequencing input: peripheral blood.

CDR3: CAISGTGTSEHNEQFF. Here the CDR3 DNA reads TGTGCCATCAGTGGAACCGGGACTAGCGAACACAATGAGCAGTTCTTC. The rearrangement joins TRBV10-3 to TRBJ2-1; 10 nucleotides match TRBD2. V dropped 4 bases and J dropped 5; count of bases not matched to a gene: 8. The CDR3 has 16 residues. CDR1 is ENHRY and CDR2 is SYGVKD in the germline V gene.